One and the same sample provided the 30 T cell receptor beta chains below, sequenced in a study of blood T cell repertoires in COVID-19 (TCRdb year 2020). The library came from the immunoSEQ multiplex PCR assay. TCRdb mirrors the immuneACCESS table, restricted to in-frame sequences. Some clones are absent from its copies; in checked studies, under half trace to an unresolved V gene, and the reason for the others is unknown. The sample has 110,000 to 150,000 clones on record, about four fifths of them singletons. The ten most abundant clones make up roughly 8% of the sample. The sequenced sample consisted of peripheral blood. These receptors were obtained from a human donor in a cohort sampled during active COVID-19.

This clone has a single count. The CDR3 DNA is TGTGCCAGCAGCTCAAGCCCTAGCAGCGGGAGGGCCTACGAGCAGTACTTC. This translates into CASSSSPSSGRAYEQYF. The V call is TRBV9, the J call TRBJ2-7, with 10 bases aligning to TRBD2. Germline V gene lookup returns CDR1 SGDLS and CDR2 YYNGEE. V was pared by 4 bases and J by 2 bases, with 12 bases of the junction left unmatched. The CDR3 contains 17 residues.

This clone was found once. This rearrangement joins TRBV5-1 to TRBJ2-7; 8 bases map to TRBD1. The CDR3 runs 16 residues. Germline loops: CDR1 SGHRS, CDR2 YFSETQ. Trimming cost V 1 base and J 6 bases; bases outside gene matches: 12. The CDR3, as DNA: TGCGCCAGCAGCTTGTCTCCCGGATCAGGGGGCATCGAGCAGTACTTC. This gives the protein CASSLSPGSGGIEQYF.

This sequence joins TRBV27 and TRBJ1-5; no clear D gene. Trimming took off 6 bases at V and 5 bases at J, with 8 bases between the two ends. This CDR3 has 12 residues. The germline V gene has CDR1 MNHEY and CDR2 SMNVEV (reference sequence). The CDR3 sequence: CASSSRDQPQHF. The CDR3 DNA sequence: TGTGCCAGCAGCTCTCGGGATCAGCCCCAGCATTTT.

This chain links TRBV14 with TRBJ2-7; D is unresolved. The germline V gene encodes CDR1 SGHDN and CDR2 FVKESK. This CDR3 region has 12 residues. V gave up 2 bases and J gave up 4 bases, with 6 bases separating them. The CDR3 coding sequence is TGTGCCAGCAGCCAATATCGGTACGAGCAGTACTTC. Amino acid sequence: CASSQYRYEQYF.

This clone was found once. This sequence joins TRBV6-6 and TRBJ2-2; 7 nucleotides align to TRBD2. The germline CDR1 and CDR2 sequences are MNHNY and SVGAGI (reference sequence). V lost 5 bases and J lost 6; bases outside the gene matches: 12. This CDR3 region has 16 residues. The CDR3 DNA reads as TGTGCCAGCAGTGGGGAGTGGGGGAGCGGGGCCGGGGAGCTGTTTTTT. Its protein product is CASSGEWGSGAGELFF.

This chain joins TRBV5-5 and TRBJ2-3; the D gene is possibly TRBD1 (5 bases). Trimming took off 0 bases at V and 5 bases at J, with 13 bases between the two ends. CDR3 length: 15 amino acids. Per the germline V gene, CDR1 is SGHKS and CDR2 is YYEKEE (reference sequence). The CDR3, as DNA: TGTGCCAGCAGCTTGGAGGGGATAGCCAAAGATACGCAGTATTTT. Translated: CASSLEGIAKDTQYF.

The CDR3: CASSKGGDEAFF. The CDR3 nucleotides read TGTGCCAGCAGCAAAGGGGGGGATGAAGCTTTCTTT. V gene TRBV21-1 combines with J gene TRBJ1-1. TRBV21-1 is a pseudogene locus. CDR3 size: 12 residues.

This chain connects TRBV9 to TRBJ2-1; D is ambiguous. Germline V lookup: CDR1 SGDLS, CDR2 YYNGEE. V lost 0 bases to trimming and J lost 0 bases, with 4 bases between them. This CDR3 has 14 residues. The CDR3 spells CASSVVSSYNEQFF. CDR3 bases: TGTGCCAGCAGCGTAGTGAGCTCCTACAATGAGCAGTTCTTC.

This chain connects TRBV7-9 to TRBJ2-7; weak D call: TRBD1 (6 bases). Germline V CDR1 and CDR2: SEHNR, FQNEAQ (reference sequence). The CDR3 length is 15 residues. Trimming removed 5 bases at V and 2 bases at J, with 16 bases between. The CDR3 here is CASSLDDRRAYEQYF. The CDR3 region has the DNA TGTGCCAGCAGCCTAGACGACAGGAGAGCCTACGAGCAGTACTTC.

This chain's CDR3 is CASSPTGDGYTF. Written as DNA, the CDR3 is TGTGCCAGCTCACCAACAGGAGATGGCTACACCTTC. This chain uses TRBV18 with TRBJ1-2, with D possibly TRBD1 on 5 matching bases. From germline, CDR1 is KGHSH and CDR2 LQKENI. The CDR3 extends over 12 amino acids. V dropped 2 bases and J dropped 6 bases, with 7 bases sitting between them.

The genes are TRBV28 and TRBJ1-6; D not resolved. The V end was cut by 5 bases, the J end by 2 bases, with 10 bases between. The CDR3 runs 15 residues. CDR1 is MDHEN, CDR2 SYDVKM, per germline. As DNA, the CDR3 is TGTGCCAGCAGTCCCCCGGGTACCTATAATTCACCCCTCCACTTT. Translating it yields CASSPPGTYNSPLHF.

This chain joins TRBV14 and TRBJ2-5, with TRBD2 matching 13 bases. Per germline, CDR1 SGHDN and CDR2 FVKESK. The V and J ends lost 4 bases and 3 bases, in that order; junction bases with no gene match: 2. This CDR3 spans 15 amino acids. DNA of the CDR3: TGTGCCAGCAGCCCCGGACTAGCGGGGGAAGAGACCCAGTACTTC. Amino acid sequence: CASSPGLAGEETQYF.

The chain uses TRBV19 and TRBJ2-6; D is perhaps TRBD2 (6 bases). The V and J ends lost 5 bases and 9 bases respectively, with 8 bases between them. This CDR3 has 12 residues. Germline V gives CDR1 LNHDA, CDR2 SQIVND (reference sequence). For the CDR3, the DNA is TGTGCCAGTAGTCGGGGGAACAACGTCCTGACTTTC. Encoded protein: CASSRGNNVLTF.

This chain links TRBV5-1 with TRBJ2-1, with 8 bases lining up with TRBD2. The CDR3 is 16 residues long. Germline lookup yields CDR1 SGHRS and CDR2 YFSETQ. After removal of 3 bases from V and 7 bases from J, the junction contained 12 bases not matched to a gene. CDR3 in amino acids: CASSSLAGTGINEQFF. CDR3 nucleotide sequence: TGCGCCAGCAGCTCGTTAGCGGGAACTGGGATAAATGAGCAGTTCTTC.

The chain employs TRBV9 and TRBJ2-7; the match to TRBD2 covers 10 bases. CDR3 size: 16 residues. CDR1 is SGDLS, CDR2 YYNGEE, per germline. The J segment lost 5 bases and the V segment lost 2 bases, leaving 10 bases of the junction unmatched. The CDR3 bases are TGTGCCAGCAGCGTTGGACCGGGACTAGCGAGAGACGAGCAGTACTTC. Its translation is CASSVGPGLARDEQYF.

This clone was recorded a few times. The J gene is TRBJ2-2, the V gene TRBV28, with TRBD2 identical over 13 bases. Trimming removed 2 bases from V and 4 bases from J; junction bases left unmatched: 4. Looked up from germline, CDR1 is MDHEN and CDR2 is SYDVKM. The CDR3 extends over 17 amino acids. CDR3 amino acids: CASSLGGTSGATGELFF. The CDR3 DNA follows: TGTGCCAGCAGTTTAGGGGGGACTAGCGGGGCCACCGGGGAGCTGTTTTTT.

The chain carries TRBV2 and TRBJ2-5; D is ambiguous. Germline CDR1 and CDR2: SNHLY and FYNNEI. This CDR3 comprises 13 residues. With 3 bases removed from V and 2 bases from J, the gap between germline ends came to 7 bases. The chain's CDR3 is CASSDAGQETQYF. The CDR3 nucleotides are TGTGCCAGCAGTGATGCAGGACAAGAGACCCAGTACTTC.

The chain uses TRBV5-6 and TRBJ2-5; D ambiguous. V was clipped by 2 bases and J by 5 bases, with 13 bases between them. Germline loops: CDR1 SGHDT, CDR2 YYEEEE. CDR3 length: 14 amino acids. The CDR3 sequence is CASSFISSYETQYF. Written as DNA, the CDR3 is TGTGCCAGCAGCTTTATTAGTTCCTATGAGACCCAGTACTTC.

Written as DNA, the CDR3 is TGTGCCAGTAGGACGGACAGGGGGCAGGACTATGGCTACACCTTC. Its translation: CASRTDRGQDYGYTF. The chain employs TRBV19 and TRBJ1-2, with 11 bases fitting TRBD1. The V segment lost 6 bases and the J segment 3 bases; nucleotides outside the gene matches: 6. The CDR3 runs to 15 residues. Germline V gene sequence: CDR1 LNHDA, CDR2 SQIVND (reference sequence). Complete variable domain (other parts from reference TRBV19 and TRBJ1-2): DGGITQSPKYLFRKEGQNVTLSCEQNLNHDAMYWYRQDPGQGLRLIYYSQIVNDFQKGDIAEGYSVSREKKESFPLTVTSAQKNPTAFYLCASRTDRGQDYGYTFGSGTRLTVV.

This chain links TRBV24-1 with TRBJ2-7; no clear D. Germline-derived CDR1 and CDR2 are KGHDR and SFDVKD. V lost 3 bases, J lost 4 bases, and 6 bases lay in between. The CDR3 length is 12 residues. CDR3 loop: CATSDANYEQYF. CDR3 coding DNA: TGTGCCACCAGTGATGCGAATTACGAGCAGTACTTC.

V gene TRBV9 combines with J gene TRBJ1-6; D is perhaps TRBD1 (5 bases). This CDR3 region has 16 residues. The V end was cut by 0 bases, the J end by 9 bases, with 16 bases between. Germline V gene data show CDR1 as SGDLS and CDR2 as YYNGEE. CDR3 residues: CASSVDGGTGSSPLHF. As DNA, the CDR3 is TGTGCCAGCAGCGTAGATGGGGGGACGGGTAGTTCACCCCTCCACTTT. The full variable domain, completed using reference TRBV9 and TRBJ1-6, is DSGVTQTPKHLITATGQRVTLRCSPRSGDLSVYWYQQSLDQGLQFLIQYYNGEERAKGNILERFSAQQFPDLHSELNLSSLELGDSALYFCASSVDGGTGSSPLHFGNGTRLTVT.

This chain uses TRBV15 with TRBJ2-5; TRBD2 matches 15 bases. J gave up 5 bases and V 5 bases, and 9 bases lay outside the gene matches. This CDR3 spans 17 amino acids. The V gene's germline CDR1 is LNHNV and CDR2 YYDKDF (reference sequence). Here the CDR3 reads CATSPGLAGGPRETQYF. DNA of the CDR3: TGTGCCACCAGCCCAGGACTAGCGGGAGGGCCGAGGGAGACCCAGTACTTC.

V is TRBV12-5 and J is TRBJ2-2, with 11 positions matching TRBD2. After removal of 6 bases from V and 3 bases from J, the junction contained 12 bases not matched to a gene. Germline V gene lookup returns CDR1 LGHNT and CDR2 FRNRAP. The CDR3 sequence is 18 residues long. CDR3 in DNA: TGTGCTAGTGGATTACTTAGCGGGAGGGTTGGATACACCGGGGAGCTGTTTTTT. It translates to CASGLLSGRVGYTGELFF. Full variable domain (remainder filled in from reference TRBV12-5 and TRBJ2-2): DARVTQTPRHKVTEMGQEVTMRCQPILGHNTVFWYRQTMMQGLELLAYFRNRAPLDDSGMPKDRFSAEMPDATLATLKIQPSEPRDSAVYFCASGLLSGRVGYTGELFFGEGSRLTVL.

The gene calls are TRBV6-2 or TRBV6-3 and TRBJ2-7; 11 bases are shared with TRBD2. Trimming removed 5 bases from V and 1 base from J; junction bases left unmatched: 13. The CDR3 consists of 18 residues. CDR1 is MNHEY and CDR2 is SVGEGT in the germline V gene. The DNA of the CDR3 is TGTGCCAGCAGTCCGCCTCTAGCGGGAGGTCGCTTATCCTACGAGCAGTACTTC. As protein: CASSPPLAGGRLSYEQYF.

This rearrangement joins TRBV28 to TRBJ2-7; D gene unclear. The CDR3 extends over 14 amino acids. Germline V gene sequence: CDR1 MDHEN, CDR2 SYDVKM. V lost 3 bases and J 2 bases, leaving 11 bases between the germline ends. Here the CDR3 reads CASSFPTHTYEQYF. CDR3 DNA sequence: TGTGCCAGCAGTTTCCCAACCCACACCTACGAGCAGTACTTC.

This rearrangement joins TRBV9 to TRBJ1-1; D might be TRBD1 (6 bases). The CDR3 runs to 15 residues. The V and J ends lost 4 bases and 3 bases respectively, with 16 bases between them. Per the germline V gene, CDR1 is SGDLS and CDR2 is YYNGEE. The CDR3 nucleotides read TGTGCCAGCAGCCCCCGGACAGAATGGGACACTGAAGCTTTCTTT. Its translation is CASSPRTEWDTEAFF.

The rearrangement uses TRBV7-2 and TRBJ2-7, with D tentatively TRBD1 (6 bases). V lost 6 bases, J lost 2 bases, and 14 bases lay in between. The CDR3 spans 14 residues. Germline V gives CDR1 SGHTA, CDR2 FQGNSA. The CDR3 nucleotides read TGTGCCAGCAGTTACAGGGACCCTCCCTACGAGCAGTACTTC. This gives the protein CASSYRDPPYEQYF.

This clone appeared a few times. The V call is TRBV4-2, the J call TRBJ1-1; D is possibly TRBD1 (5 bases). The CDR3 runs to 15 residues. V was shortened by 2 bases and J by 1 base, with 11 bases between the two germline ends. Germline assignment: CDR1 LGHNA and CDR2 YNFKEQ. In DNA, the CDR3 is TGTGCCAGCAGCCAAATCAGGGAGGGGAACACTGAAGCTTTCTTT. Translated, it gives CASSQIREGNTEAFF.

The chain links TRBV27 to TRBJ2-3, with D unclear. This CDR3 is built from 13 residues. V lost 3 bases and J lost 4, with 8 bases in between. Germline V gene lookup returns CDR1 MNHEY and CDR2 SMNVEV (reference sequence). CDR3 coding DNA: TGTGCCAGCAGTTTTATTTCCCCAGATACGCAGTATTTT. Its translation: CASSFISPDTQYF.

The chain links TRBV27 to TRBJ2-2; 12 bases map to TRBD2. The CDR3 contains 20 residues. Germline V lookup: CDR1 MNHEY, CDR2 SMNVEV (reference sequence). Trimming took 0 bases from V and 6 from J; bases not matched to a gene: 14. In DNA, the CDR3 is TGTGCCAGCAGTTTATCGCCCCCTGGGAGACTAGCGGGAGTTTCCGGGGAGCTGTTTTTT. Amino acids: CASSLSPPGRLAGVSGELFF.